This TCR beta chain is drawn from a study of human T cells and chemical hapten exposure (dated by TCRdb to about 2021). With regard to the full study: For sensitization, 2% DPC in acetone was applied to a 2 cm by 2 cm area of upper inner arm skin. Throughout the approximately 24-week study period, patients were also given weekly therapeutic DPC doses on the scalp. Patch testing on the upper back used Finn chambers containing 0.01% DPC, with scoring done after 6 days according to International Contact Dermatitis Research Group standards. The mostly female patient cohort included alopecia areata with under or over 50% scalp involvement, alopecia totalis and alopecia universalis. Libraries were pooled for sequencing, and per-sample TCR yields varied mainly because of small differences in library volumes within the pool. This study followed changes in the peripheral blood TCR repertoire in vivo during primary and secondary sensitization of alopecia patients to the hapten diphenylcyclopropenone (DPC). Blood samples were taken from patients before sensitization (week 0) and then at 2, 6 and about 24 weeks after DPC sensitization. For TCR sequencing, blood came from twenty-nine alopecia patients at anywhere from one to four time points (pre-sensitization, 2, 6 and 24 weeks).

Here is what the overall study found, with its caveats: Patch test score was positively correlated with the number of PT1 expanded TCRs, with significance at thresholds 8, 16 and 32 but not at 4. Alopecia, a presumed autoimmune disease, was present in all patients, so the immune response of the patients might differ from that of healthy individuals. Significantly more large CDR3 similarity clusters were formed by expanded TCRs than by pre-sensitization or healthy control sets, consistent with antigen-driven responses. Repeated subsampling changed both the strength of the expansion versus patch-test correlation and the threshold at which that correlation became significant. DPC sensitization did not change how many TCRs were above 1 in 1000 frequency, and no evidence was found of alterations in global repertoire structure.

Here V drops 5 bases and J drops 2 bases, and the junction holds 9 bases not matched to any gene. Taken from cysteine to phenylalanine, the CDR3 has 16 residues. The retained sequence is limited to the CDR3, 48 bases, with the frame set at the first base. Library method: RACE. Sequencing was carried out with a NextSeq 500. During library preparation, unique molecular identifiers were attached to individual cDNA molecules so that TCRs could be counted in a quantitative, reproducible way. From each blood RNA sample, both TCR alpha and TCR beta chains were sequenced. In the paper's pipeline: A median of about 87,000 TCRs per sample was observed, with a range of about 20,000 to 690,600. The Decombinator software suite was used to annotate V, J and CDR3 in the TCR reads. To make PS versus PT1 abundance plots, every sample was subsampled to the same number of TCRs (28,000). TCRs were defined as expanded if absent before sensitization and observed at least eight times at the 2-week time point. TCRdb trimmed public reads at Q25 via fastp, called clones via MiXCR and kept in-frame beta chains. Identical CDR3 protein sequences are pooled into one entry, listed with their most common genes and DNA. What appears here as the V and J calls and clone size reflects TCRdb's work, not the paper's. For this sample there are a few hundred thousand distinct CDR3 sequences; 7.5% to 9% appear just once. Of the sample, 2.3% falls within the top ten clones.

This clonotype was recorded a few times. Its antigen remains undetermined. There are no base qualities to consult, and no much larger clone falls within one base. This specimen's time point label, interpreted: pre-sensitization, week 0. The treatment or condition label for this specimen denotes: therapeutic diphenylcyclopropenone sensitization with weekly scalp DPC. At every patch-test visit, the blood draw took place before the patch test was put on. Patients were considered eligible if aged 18 to 70, diagnosed with alopecia and deemed suitable for DPC therapy, and patients were excluded if pregnant. Total RNA was extracted from unfractionated whole blood collected in Tempus Blood RNA tubes.

Sequencing was performed on whole blood, taken in connection with sensitization to the hapten diphenylcyclopropenone (DPC). The chain was built from TRBV12-3 or TRBV12-4 and TRBJ2-3, and 8 junction bases match TRBD2. This TCR was sampled from a woman aged 40 to 49 with alopecia areata. Some clones in this sample may be carry-over from other donors' samples. The DNA is as follows: TGTGCCAGCAGTCCGGGGGTTAGCGGGGTCACAGATACGCAGTATTTT. The resulting protein is CASSPGVSGVTDTQYF.